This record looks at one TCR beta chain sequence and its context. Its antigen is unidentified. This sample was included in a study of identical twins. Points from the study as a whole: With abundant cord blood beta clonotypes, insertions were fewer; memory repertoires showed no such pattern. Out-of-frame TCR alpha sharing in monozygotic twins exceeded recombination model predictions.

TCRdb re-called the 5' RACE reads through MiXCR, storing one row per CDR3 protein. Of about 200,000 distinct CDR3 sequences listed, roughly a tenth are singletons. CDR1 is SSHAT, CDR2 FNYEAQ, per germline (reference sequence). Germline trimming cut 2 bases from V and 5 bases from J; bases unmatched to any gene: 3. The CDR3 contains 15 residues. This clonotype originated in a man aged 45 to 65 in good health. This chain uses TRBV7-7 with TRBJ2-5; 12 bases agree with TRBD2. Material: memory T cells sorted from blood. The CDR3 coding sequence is TGTGCCAGCAGCTTATCCGGACTAGCGGGGGAGACCCAGTACTTC. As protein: CASSLSGLAGETQYF.